A selection of T cell receptor beta chains follows, all from one sample in a study of blood T cell repertoires in COVID-19. The repertoire was sequenced with immunoSEQ multiplex PCR; TCRdb's copy has only in-frame clones and lacks some. The table lists about 330,000 clones, about 90% of them singletons. Source material: PBMCs or T cells enriched from blood (not recorded which). The source is a man aged 30-40 years who had recovered from COVID-19. Each CDR3 is given with its conserved first and last residue. The D gene is left open where the match is weak. A row's size may be missing; if present it is once, few, many or a size class.

CDR3aa: CASSLGDRIIGRYF
CDR3nt: TGTGCCAGCAGCTTAGGGGACAGGATCATTGGTCGGTACTTC
d_gene: TRBD1
v_gene: TRBV7-8
abundance: -
j_gene: TRBJ2-7

CDR3aa: CASLGSRGPPGQPQHF
CDR3nt: TGTGCCAGTTTAGGATCGAGGGGGCCTCCGGGTCAGCCCCAGCATTTT
d_gene: TRBD1
v_gene: TRBV19
abundance: -
j_gene: TRBJ1-5

CDR3aa: CASSFGTGDAGYTF
CDR3nt: TGTGCCAGCAGTTTCGGGACAGGGGACGCCGGCTACACCTTC
d_gene: TRBD1
v_gene: TRBV7-9
abundance: -
j_gene: TRBJ1-2

CDR3aa: CSAPLSRGYTF
CDR3nt: TGCAGTGCCCCACTAAGTCGGGGCTACACCTTC
d_gene: -
v_gene: TRBV20-1
abundance: -
j_gene: TRBJ1-2

CDR3aa: CASTEFGAGETTNEKLFF
CDR3nt: TGTGCCAGCACCGAGTTTGGGGCAGGGGAAACGACTAATGAAAAACTGTTTTTT
d_gene: -
v_gene: TRBV28
abundance: -
j_gene: TRBJ1-4

CDR3aa: CASSRRWTTEAFF
CDR3nt: TGCGCCAGCAGCCGGCGATGGACAACTGAAGCTTTCTTT
d_gene: -
v_gene: TRBV4-1
abundance: -
j_gene: TRBJ1-1

CDR3aa: CASSPTGLSSPLHF
CDR3nt: TGTGCCAGCAGCCCGACAGGTCTCTCCTCACCCCTCCACTTT
d_gene: -
v_gene: TRBV3-1/TRBV3-2
abundance: -
j_gene: TRBJ1-6

CDR3aa: CASRGRQGAYDEQYF
CDR3nt: TGCGCCAGCAGGGGGAGACAGGGGGCGTATGACGAGCAGTACTTC
d_gene: TRBD1
v_gene: TRBV5-1
abundance: -
j_gene: TRBJ2-7

CDR3aa: CATSRGGQGQETQYF
CDR3nt: TGTGCCACCAGCAGAGGAGGACAGGGCCAAGAGACCCAGTACTTC
d_gene: TRBD1
v_gene: TRBV15
abundance: -
j_gene: TRBJ2-5

CDR3aa: CSASSTPNTEAFF
CDR3nt: TGCAGTGCTAGTAGCACGCCGAACACTGAAGCTTTCTTT
d_gene: -
v_gene: TRBV20-1
abundance: -
j_gene: TRBJ1-1

CDR3aa: CASSRGSPGTEAFF
CDR3nt: TGTGCCAGCAGCCGGGGGTCCCCGGGTACTGAAGCTTTCTTT
d_gene: -
v_gene: TRBV7-9
abundance: -
j_gene: TRBJ1-1

CDR3aa: CASRKAGGSYEQYF
CDR3nt: TGTGCCAGTAGGAAAGCGGGGGGGTCCTACGAGCAGTACTTC
d_gene: TRBD2
v_gene: TRBV19
abundance: -
j_gene: TRBJ2-7

CDR3aa: CASGRVQGVQVTNEKLFF
CDR3nt: TGTGCCAGCGGCCGGGTTCAGGGGGTACAGGTAACTAATGAAAAACTGTTTTTT
d_gene: TRBD1
v_gene: TRBV6-4
abundance: once
j_gene: TRBJ1-4

CDR3aa: CASGWTPHSYNEQFF
CDR3nt: TGTGCCAGCGGGTGGACTCCGCACTCCTACAATGAGCAGTTCTTC
d_gene: -
v_gene: TRBV27
abundance: few
j_gene: TRBJ2-1

CDR3aa: CASSAGQGSIRNEQFF
CDR3nt: TGCGCCAGCAGTGCCGGACAGGGGTCGATCAGGAATGAGCAGTTCTTC
d_gene: TRBD1
v_gene: TRBV10-1
abundance: -
j_gene: TRBJ2-1

CDR3aa: CASSESRGNYGYTF
CDR3nt: TGCGCCAGCAGTGAGTCCAGGGGTAACTATGGCTACACCTTC
d_gene: -
v_gene: TRBV10-1
abundance: -
j_gene: TRBJ1-2

CDR3aa: CASSSSGTGGAYYGYTF
CDR3nt: TGTGCCAGCTCCTCTTCCGGGACAGGGGGCGCTTACTATGGCTACACCTTC
d_gene: TRBD1
v_gene: TRBV18
abundance: -
j_gene: TRBJ1-2

CDR3aa: CAVGTSTADTQYF
CDR3nt: TGTGCCGTCGGGACTTCAACGGCAGATACGCAGTATTTT
d_gene: -
v_gene: TRBV7-9
abundance: -
j_gene: TRBJ2-3

CDR3aa: CASSRDRARETQYF
CDR3nt: TGTGCCAGCTCCAGGGACAGGGCGAGGGAGACCCAGTACTTC
d_gene: TRBD1
v_gene: TRBV27
abundance: -
j_gene: TRBJ2-5

CDR3aa: CASSRQLLAGGNNEQFF
CDR3nt: TGTGCCAGCAGTCGCCAGCTACTAGCGGGGGGGAACAATGAGCAGTTCTTC
d_gene: TRBD2
v_gene: TRBV6-6
abundance: few
j_gene: TRBJ2-1

CDR3aa: CASSSSDRRFPEAFF
CDR3nt: TGTGCCAGCAGCTCTTCGGACAGGAGGTTCCCTGAAGCTTTCTTT
d_gene: TRBD1
v_gene: TRBV7-9
abundance: -
j_gene: TRBJ1-1

CDR3aa: CASSISAAGEQYF
CDR3nt: TGCGCCAGCAGCATATCGGCCGCGGGGGAGCAGTACTTC
d_gene: -
v_gene: TRBV5-1
abundance: -
j_gene: TRBJ2-7

CDR3aa: CASAKTGDVGEQYF
CDR3nt: TGTGCCAGCGCTAAAACAGGGGACGTGGGCGAGCAGTACTTC
d_gene: TRBD1
v_gene: TRBV28
abundance: -
j_gene: TRBJ2-7

CDR3aa: CASSESGEDEQYF
CDR3nt: TGTGCCAGCAGTGAATCCGGGGAGGACGAGCAGTACTTC
d_gene: -
v_gene: TRBV25-1
abundance: -
j_gene: TRBJ2-7

CDR3aa: CATSDPHGQGTYGYTF
CDR3nt: TGTGCCACCAGTGATCCCCACGGACAGGGGACCTATGGCTACACCTTC
d_gene: TRBD1
v_gene: TRBV24-1
abundance: -
j_gene: TRBJ1-2

CDR3aa: CATSRDSSYEQYF
CDR3nt: TGTGCCACCAGCAGAGATTCCAGTTACGAGCAGTACTTC
d_gene: -
v_gene: TRBV15
abundance: -
j_gene: TRBJ2-7

CDR3aa: CASSEYKAFGGGYTF
CDR3nt: TGTGCCAGCAGTGAATATAAGGCGTTTGGAGGTGGCTACACCTTC
d_gene: -
v_gene: TRBV25-1
abundance: once
j_gene: TRBJ1-2

CDR3aa: CASSLRGPGYTF
CDR3nt: TGTGCCAGCAGTCTTAGGGGTCCTGGCTACACCTTC
d_gene: -
v_gene: TRBV12-3/TRBV12-4
abundance: once
j_gene: TRBJ1-2

CDR3aa: CASTGQGNQPQHF
CDR3nt: TGTGCCAGTACAGGGCAGGGCAATCAGCCCCAGCATTTT
d_gene: -
v_gene: TRBV19
abundance: once
j_gene: TRBJ1-5

CDR3aa: CASSQAGGEYEKLFF
CDR3nt: TGCGCCAGCAGCCAAGCAGGGGGCGAGTATGAAAAACTGTTTTTT
d_gene: TRBD1
v_gene: TRBV4-1
abundance: -
j_gene: TRBJ1-4

CDR3aa: CASSLDRGDEQFF
CDR3nt: TGTGCCAGTAGTCTGGACAGGGGCGATGAGCAGTTCTTC
d_gene: TRBD1
v_gene: TRBV19
abundance: -
j_gene: TRBJ2-1

CDR3aa: CASSPSRQSNVGTDTQYF
CDR3nt: TGTGCCAGCAGTCCATCCCGACAGTCAAATGTTGGGACAGATACGCAGTATTTT
d_gene: -
v_gene: TRBV6-6
abundance: -
j_gene: TRBJ2-3

CDR3aa: CASRETGSNEKLFF
CDR3nt: TGCGCCAGCAGAGAGACAGGATCTAATGAAAAACTGTTTTTT
d_gene: -
v_gene: TRBV5-1
abundance: -
j_gene: TRBJ1-4

CDR3aa: CATSVPGQGGNTQYF
CDR3nt: TGTGCCACCAGTGTTCCGGGACAGGGAGGAAATACGCAGTATTTT
d_gene: TRBD1
v_gene: TRBV24-1
abundance: -
j_gene: TRBJ2-3

CDR3aa: CASSLVFPVRLHF
CDR3nt: TGTGCCAGCAGCTTAGTCTTTCCGGTGCGCCTCCACTTT
d_gene: -
v_gene: TRBV7-2
abundance: -
j_gene: TRBJ1-6

CDR3aa: CASSYEETEAFF
CDR3nt: TGTGCCAGCAGTTATGAAGAGACTGAAGCTTTCTTT
d_gene: -
v_gene: TRBV6-6
abundance: -
j_gene: TRBJ1-1

CDR3aa: CASSEGGSYNSPLHF
CDR3nt: TGTGCCAGCAGTGAGGGGGGTTCCTATAATTCACCCCTCCACTTT
d_gene: -
v_gene: TRBV2
abundance: -
j_gene: TRBJ1-6

CDR3aa: CSVEHATTNTGELFF
CDR3nt: TGCAGCGTTGAACACGCGACTACCAACACCGGGGAGCTGTTTTTT
d_gene: -
v_gene: TRBV29-1
abundance: -
j_gene: TRBJ2-2

CDR3aa: CASSVGTAYGYTF
CDR3nt: TGTGCCAGCAGTGTAGGGACAGCGTATGGCTACACCTTC
d_gene: TRBD1
v_gene: TRBV28
abundance: -
j_gene: TRBJ1-2

CDR3aa: CASSDRPGGSNGYTF
CDR3nt: TGTGCCAGCAGTGATCGCCCAGGGGGCAGTAATGGCTACACCTTC
d_gene: TRBD1
v_gene: TRBV2
abundance: -
j_gene: TRBJ1-2

CDR3aa: CASSFDRGVGNQPQHF
CDR3nt: TGTGCCAGCAGTTTCGACAGGGGGGTCGGCAATCAGCCCCAGCATTTT
d_gene: TRBD1
v_gene: TRBV28
abundance: -
j_gene: TRBJ1-5

CDR3aa: CASSPALGQRYEQYF
CDR3nt: TGTGCCAGCAGCCCCGCCTTGGGTCAGCGTTACGAGCAGTACTTC
d_gene: -
v_gene: TRBV11-2
abundance: -
j_gene: TRBJ2-7